The rows below give T cell receptor beta chains drawn from one sample of a study of identical twins. TCRdb reanalysed the 5' RACE reads using MiXCR and keeps one entry per CDR3 protein. The repertoire holds 1.5 million to 2 million distinct CDR3 sequences, more than 30% seen once, with 0.27% in the top ten. What was sequenced was cord blood. The origin of the receptors is a newborn girl in good health. Each CDR3 is given with its conserved first and last residue. The order of the fields is CDR3 length, J gene, D gene, V gene, clone size, CDR3 protein, CDR3 DNA. The D gene is left open where the match is weak. Clone size is given for some rows only: seen once, a few or many times, or a class if the clone is expanded.

length: 15
J: TRBJ2-7
D: NA
V: TRBV3-1
size: few
CDR3: CASSQASHGSYEQYF
DNA: TGTGCCAGCAGCCAAGCCTCACATGGATCCTACGAGCAGTACTTC

length: 15
J: TRBJ1-2
D: NA
V: TRBV11-2
size: few
CDR3: CASSFITGWNYGYTF
DNA: TGTGCCAGCAGCTTCATAACAGGGTGGAACTATGGCTACACCTTC

length: 14
J: TRBJ2-7
D: NA
V: TRBV5-1
size: NA
CDR3: CASSEGRLSYEQYF
DNA: TGCGCCAGCAGTGAGGGACGCCTCTCCTACGAGCAGTACTTC

length: 17
J: TRBJ2-1
D: NA
V: TRBV4-1
size: few
CDR3: CASSQGLSASTGNEQFF
DNA: TGCGCCAGCAGCCAAGGATTATCGGCATCCACTGGCAATGAGCAGTTCTTC

length: 15
J: TRBJ1-2
D: NA
V: TRBV7-2
size: NA
CDR3: CASSFAGTLRDGYTF
DNA: TGTGCCAGCAGCTTCGCAGGGACACTGCGGGATGGCTACACCTTC

length: 15
J: TRBJ2-2
D: NA
V: TRBV10-3
size: few
CDR3: CAISDRDVHTGELFF
DNA: TGTGCCATCAGTGACAGGGACGTTCACACCGGGGAGCTGTTTTTT

length: 18
J: TRBJ1-6
D: TRBD1
V: TRBV12-3/TRBV12-4
size: NA
CDR3: CASSPGTGVNSYNSPLHF
DNA: TGTGCCAGCAGTCCAGGGACAGGGGTTAACTCCTATAATTCACCCCTCCACTTT

length: 16
J: TRBJ2-7
D: NA
V: TRBV5-1
size: few
CDR3: CASSLEPSRLAYEQYF
DNA: TGCGCCAGCAGCTTGGAACCCTCGAGGCTGGCCTACGAGCAGTACTTC

length: 14
J: TRBJ1-2
D: NA
V: TRBV4-1
size: NA
CDR3: CASSQVPVNYGYTF
DNA: TGCGCCAGCAGCCAAGTCCCAGTAAACTATGGCTACACCTTC

length: 17
J: TRBJ2-1
D: TRBD2
V: TRBV27
size: NA
CDR3: CASCLMGLGGGYNEQFF
DNA: TGTGCCAGCTGTTTAATGGGACTAGGCGGCGGGTACAATGAGCAGTTCTTC

length: 16
J: TRBJ1-3
D: NA
V: TRBV7-2
size: NA
CDR3: CASSLLRGISGNTIYF
DNA: TGTGCCAGCAGCCTATTAAGGGGAATATCGGGAAACACCATATATTTT

length: 15
J: TRBJ2-7
D: NA
V: TRBV10-3
size: NA
CDR3: CAISESLGRSYEQYF
DNA: TGTGCCATCAGTGAGTCATTAGGGAGAAGCTACGAGCAGTACTTC

length: 15
J: TRBJ2-5
D: NA
V: TRBV5-1
size: NA
CDR3: CASSLGGGFISEQYF
DNA: TGCGCCAGCAGCTTGGGCGGGGGCTTTATCAGTGAGCAGTACTTC

length: 14
J: TRBJ1-2
D: TRBD1
V: TRBV18
size: NA
CDR3: CASSPEGANYGYTF
DNA: TGTGCCAGCTCACCAGAGGGGGCAAACTATGGCTACACCTTC

length: 15
J: TRBJ2-7
D: TRBD2
V: TRBV4-2
size: NA
CDR3: CASSRVLAISYEQYF
DNA: TGTGCCAGCAGCCGCGTACTAGCGATCTCCTACGAGCAGTACTTC

length: 14
J: TRBJ2-7
D: TRBD1
V: TRBV12-3/TRBV12-4
size: few
CDR3: CASSPGTGNYEQYF
DNA: TGTGCCAGCAGTCCCGGGACAGGGAACTACGAGCAGTACTTC

length: 15
J: TRBJ2-3
D: NA
V: TRBV20-1
size: NA
CDR3: CSARRGPLGADTQYF
DNA: TGCAGTGCTAGAAGGGGACCCTTAGGGGCAGATACGCAGTATTTT

length: 12
J: TRBJ2-2
D: NA
V: TRBV25-1
size: NA
CDR3: CASTGFTGELFF
DNA: TGTGCCAGCACAGGGTTTACCGGGGAGCTGTTTTTT

length: 14
J: TRBJ1-5
D: NA
V: TRBV20-1
size: NA
CDR3: CSVSGTISNQPQHF
DNA: TGCAGTGTTAGTGGGACGATAAGCAATCAGCCCCAGCATTTT

length: 12
J: TRBJ2-7
D: TRBD2
V: TRBV20-1
size: NA
CDR3: CSIDGGGYEQYF
DNA: TGCAGTATCGACGGCGGGGGGTACGAGCAGTACTTC

length: 18
J: TRBJ1-5
D: NA
V: TRBV24-1
size: NA
CDR3: CATSDLQAAFYSNQPLHF
DNA: TGTGCCACCAGTGATTTGCAGGCTGCCTTTTATAGCAATCAGCCCCTGCATTTT

length: 16
J: TRBJ2-1
D: NA
V: TRBV27
size: few
CDR3: CASSLDPGAFYNEQFF
DNA: TGTGCCAGCAGTTTAGATCCGGGGGCCTTCTACAATGAGCAGTTCTTC

length: 13
J: TRBJ1-1
D: NA
V: TRBV5-1
size: NA
CDR3: CASSVEVNTEAFF
DNA: TGCGCCAGCAGCGTCGAAGTGAACACTGAAGCTTTCTTT

length: 15
J: TRBJ1-2
D: NA
V: TRBV24-1
size: NA
CDR3: CATSDVRGTGYGYTF
DNA: TGTGCCACCAGTGACGTCCGGGGCACGGGCTATGGCTACACCTTC

length: 15
J: TRBJ1-6
D: TRBD1
V: TRBV5-1
size: NA
CDR3: CAGSLSRGQGSPLHF
DNA: TGCGCCGGCAGCTTGTCTAGGGGGCAAGGTTCACCCCTCCACTTT

length: 14
J: TRBJ2-3
D: NA
V: TRBV9
size: NA
CDR3: CASSVAPATDTQYF
DNA: TGTGCCAGCAGCGTAGCGCCAGCCACAGATACGCAGTATTTT

length: 15
J: TRBJ1-4
D: NA
V: TRBV11-2
size: NA
CDR3: CASTFGAAFNEKLFF
DNA: TGTGCCAGCACTTTTGGGGCGGCCTTTAATGAAAAACTGTTTTTT

length: 17
J: TRBJ2-1
D: TRBD2
V: TRBV7-2
size: NA
CDR3: CASSFSGGSSSYNEQFF
DNA: TGTGCCAGCAGCTTTAGCGGGGGGTCCTCCTCCTACAATGAGCAGTTCTTC

length: 16
J: TRBJ1-3
D: TRBD1
V: TRBV2
size: NA
CDR3: CASRGTVRSSGNTIYF
DNA: TGTGCCAGCAGGGGGACAGTGAGAAGCTCTGGAAACACCATATATTTT

length: 15
J: TRBJ1-6
D: TRBD1
V: TRBV6-5
size: NA
CDR3: CASSYRDRSNSPLHF
DNA: TGTGCCAGCAGTTACAGGGACAGAAGCAATTCACCCCTCCACTTT

length: 12
J: TRBJ2-1
D: NA
V: TRBV12-3/TRBV12-4
size: many
CDR3: CASSLGGAPQFF
DNA: TGTGCCAGCAGTTTAGGGGGCGCCCCGCAGTTCTTC

length: 16
J: TRBJ2-7
D: NA
V: TRBV3-1
size: NA
CDR3: CASSQDIRGAYNEQYF
DNA: TGTGCCAGCAGCCAAGATATACGGGGGGCATACAATGAGCAGTACTTC

length: 15
J: TRBJ1-5
D: TRBD1
V: TRBV27
size: NA
CDR3: CASSPDRVGNQPQHF
DNA: TGTGCCAGCAGTCCCGACAGGGTGGGCAATCAGCCCCAGCATTTT

length: 13
J: TRBJ1-2
D: NA
V: TRBV24-1
size: NA
CDR3: CATRDTGRYGYTF
DNA: TGTGCCACCAGAGACACAGGGAGGTATGGCTACACCTTC

length: 15
J: TRBJ2-3
D: NA
V: TRBV6-5
size: NA
CDR3: CASSYSRPYTDTQYF
DNA: TGTGCCAGCAGTTACTCGCGTCCATACACAGATACGCAGTATTTT

length: 13
J: TRBJ1-5
D: NA
V: TRBV20-1
size: NA
CDR3: CSAVLGVAQPQHF
DNA: TGCAGTGCTGTATTGGGTGTGGCTCAGCCCCAGCATTTT

length: 12
J: TRBJ1-2
D: TRBD1
V: TRBV12-3/TRBV12-4
size: NA
CDR3: CASRRDRAGYTF
DNA: TGTGCCAGCAGACGGGACAGGGCCGGCTACACCTTC

length: 14
J: TRBJ2-3
D: NA
V: TRBV2
size: few
CDR3: CASSKSEGTDTQYF
DNA: TGTGCCAGCAGTAAAAGTGAGGGAACAGATACGCAGTATTTT

length: 14
J: TRBJ1-1
D: TRBD1
V: TRBV12-3/TRBV12-4
size: NA
CDR3: CASSFGGQGTEAFF
DNA: TGTGCCAGCAGTTTTGGGGGACAGGGCACTGAAGCTTTCTTT

length: 15
J: TRBJ2-3
D: NA
V: TRBV5-1
size: many
CDR3: CASSSQYAPTDTQYF
DNA: TGCGCCAGCAGCTCCCAGTATGCCCCCACAGATACGCAGTATTTT

length: 17
J: TRBJ2-5
D: NA
V: TRBV5-1
size: NA
CDR3: CASSSKRLVAPSNEQYF
DNA: TGCGCCAGCAGCTCCAAGAGACTAGTAGCCCCTTCAAATGAGCAGTACTTC

length: 15
J: TRBJ2-5
D: TRBD1
V: TRBV4-2
size: NA
CDR3: CASSQDRTGYGTQYF
DNA: TGTGCCAGCAGCCAAGATAGGACAGGGTATGGGACCCAGTACTTC

length: 15
J: TRBJ2-1
D: TRBD1
V: TRBV20-1
size: NA
CDR3: CSARDLGQTYNEQFF
DNA: TGCAGTGCTAGAGATTTGGGACAGACGTACAATGAGCAGTTCTTC

length: 16
J: TRBJ2-5
D: TRBD1
V: TRBV6-5
size: few
CDR3: CASSYIGTGSWETQYF
DNA: TGTGCCAGCAGTTACATAGGGACAGGGTCGTGGGAGACCCAGTACTTC

length: 15
J: TRBJ2-5
D: TRBD2
V: TRBV18
size: NA
CDR3: CASSETSGFSETQYF
DNA: TGTGCCAGCTCGGAGACTAGCGGGTTCTCAGAGACCCAGTACTTC

length: 12
J: TRBJ2-5
D: TRBD1
V: TRBV29-1
size: many
CDR3: CSVRDRGEVQYF
DNA: TGCAGCGTACGAGACAGGGGGGAGGTGCAGTACTTC

length: 14
J: TRBJ2-4
D: NA
V: TRBV2
size: NA
CDR3: CASRTGAGWDIQYF
DNA: TGTGCCAGCAGGACGGGGGCTGGGTGGGACATTCAGTACTTC

length: 18
J: TRBJ2-2
D: TRBD1
V: TRBV5-1
size: NA
CDR3: CASSLEGSGTASTGELFF
DNA: TGCGCCAGCAGCTTGGAGGGCTCCGGGACAGCTTCGACCGGGGAGCTGTTTTTT

length: 15
J: TRBJ2-4
D: NA
V: TRBV7-2
size: NA
CDR3: CASSLKLLAKNIQYF
DNA: TGTGCCAGCAGTTTAAAATTATTAGCCAAAAACATTCAGTACTTC

length: 15
J: TRBJ2-2
D: TRBD2
V: TRBV7-2
size: NA
CDR3: CASSLGLVGTGELFF
DNA: TGTGCCAGCAGTTTAGGACTAGTGGGCACCGGGGAGCTGTTTTTT

length: 13
J: TRBJ2-7
D: NA
V: TRBV3-1
size: few
CDR3: CASSGSVVYEQYF
DNA: TGTGCCAGCAGCGGTAGCGTAGTCTACGAGCAGTACTTC

length: 14
J: TRBJ2-7
D: NA
V: TRBV20-1
size: NA
CDR3: CSASPGLISYEQYF
DNA: TGCAGTGCTAGCCCAGGTTTAATTTCCTACGAGCAGTACTTC

length: 16
J: TRBJ2-1
D: NA
V: TRBV3-1
size: many
CDR3: CASSQVRTSSYNEQFF
DNA: TGTGCCAGCAGCCAAGTACGAACGAGCTCCTACAATGAGCAGTTCTTC

length: 12
J: TRBJ2-5
D: TRBD2
V: TRBV20-1
size: few
CDR3: CSAGDGGETQYF
DNA: TGCAGTGCCGGGGACGGGGGGGAGACCCAGTACTTC

length: 17
J: TRBJ1-4
D: TRBD1
V: TRBV12-3/TRBV12-4
size: NA
CDR3: CASSLLAPRQGHEKLFF
DNA: TGTGCCAGCAGTTTATTGGCCCCGAGACAGGGTCATGAAAAACTGTTTTTT